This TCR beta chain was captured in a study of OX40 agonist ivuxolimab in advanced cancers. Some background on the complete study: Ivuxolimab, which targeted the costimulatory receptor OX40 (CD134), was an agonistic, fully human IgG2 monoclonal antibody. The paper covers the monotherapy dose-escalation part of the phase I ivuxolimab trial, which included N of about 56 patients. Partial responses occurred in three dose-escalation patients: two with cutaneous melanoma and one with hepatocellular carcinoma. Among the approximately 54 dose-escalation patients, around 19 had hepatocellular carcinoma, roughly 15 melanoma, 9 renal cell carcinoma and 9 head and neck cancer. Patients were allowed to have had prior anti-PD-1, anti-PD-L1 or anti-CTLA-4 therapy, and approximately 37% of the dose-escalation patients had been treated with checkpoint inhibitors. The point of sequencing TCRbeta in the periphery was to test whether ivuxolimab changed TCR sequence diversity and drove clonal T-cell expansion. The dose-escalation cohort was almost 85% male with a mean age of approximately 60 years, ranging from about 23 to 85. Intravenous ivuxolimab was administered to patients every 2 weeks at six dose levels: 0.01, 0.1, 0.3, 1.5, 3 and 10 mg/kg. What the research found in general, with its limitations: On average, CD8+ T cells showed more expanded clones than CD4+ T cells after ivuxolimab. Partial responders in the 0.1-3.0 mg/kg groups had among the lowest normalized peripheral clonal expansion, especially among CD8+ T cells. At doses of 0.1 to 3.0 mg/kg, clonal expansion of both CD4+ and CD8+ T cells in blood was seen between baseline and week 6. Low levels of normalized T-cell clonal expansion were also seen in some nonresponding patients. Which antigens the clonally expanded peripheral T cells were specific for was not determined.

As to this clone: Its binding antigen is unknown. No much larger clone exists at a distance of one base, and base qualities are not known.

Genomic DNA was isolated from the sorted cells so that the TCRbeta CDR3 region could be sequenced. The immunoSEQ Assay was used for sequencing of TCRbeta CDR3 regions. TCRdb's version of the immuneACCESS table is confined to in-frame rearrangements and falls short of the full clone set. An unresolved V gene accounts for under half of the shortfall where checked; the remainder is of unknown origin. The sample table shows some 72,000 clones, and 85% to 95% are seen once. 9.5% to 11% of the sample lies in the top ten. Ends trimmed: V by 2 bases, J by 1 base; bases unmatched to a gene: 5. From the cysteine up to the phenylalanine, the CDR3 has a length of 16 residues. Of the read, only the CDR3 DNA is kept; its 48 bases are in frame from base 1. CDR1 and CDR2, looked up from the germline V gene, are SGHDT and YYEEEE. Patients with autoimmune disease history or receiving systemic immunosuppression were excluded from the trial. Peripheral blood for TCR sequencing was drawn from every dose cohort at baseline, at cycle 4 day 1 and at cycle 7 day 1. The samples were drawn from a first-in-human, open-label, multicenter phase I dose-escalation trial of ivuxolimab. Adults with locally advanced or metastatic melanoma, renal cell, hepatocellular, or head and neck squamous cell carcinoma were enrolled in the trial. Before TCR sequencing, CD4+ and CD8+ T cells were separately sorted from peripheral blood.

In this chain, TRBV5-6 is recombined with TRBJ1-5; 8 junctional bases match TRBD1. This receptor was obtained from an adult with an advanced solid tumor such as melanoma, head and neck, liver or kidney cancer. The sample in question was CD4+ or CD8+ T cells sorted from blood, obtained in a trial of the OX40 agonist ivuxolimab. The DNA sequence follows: TGTGCCAGCAGCTTCCGGGCAGGGGGCAGCAATCAGCCCCAGCATTTT. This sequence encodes CASSFRAGGSNQPQHF.